These T cell receptor beta chains were read from a single sample in a study of T-cell memory formation after mild COVID-19. Using its own MiXCR run on the 5' RACE reads, TCRdb lists one record per CDR3 protein. The data show 350,000 to 400,000 distinct CDR3 sequences, with roughly 20% seen just once and approximately 12% held by the top ten. Specimen: PBMCs or a T cell subset sorted from them (not recorded which). The receptors here all came from an adult woman who had mild COVID-19 (a few samples of this study predate the infection). Cell type and time point are not known. The CDR3 runs from the conserved cysteine through the conserved F or W. The order of the fields is D gene, J gene, clone size, V gene, CDR3 DNA, CDR3 protein. A D gene is named only where the DNA matches it firmly. The size of a clone is reported for some rows only, either as once, few or many, or as a class for expanded clones.

d_gene: TRBD1; j_gene: TRBJ2-3; abundance: many; v_gene: TRBV5-5; CDR3nt: TGTGCCAGCAGCCCCCAGGGGGCGTCCCCAGATACGCAGTATTTT; CDR3aa: CASSPQGASPDTQYF
d_gene: -; j_gene: TRBJ1-4; abundance: -; v_gene: TRBV7-9; CDR3nt: TGTGCCAGCAGTCATAATGAAAAACTGTTTTTT; CDR3aa: CASSHNEKLFF
d_gene: TRBD2; j_gene: TRBJ2-1; abundance: -; v_gene: TRBV10-3; CDR3nt: TGTGCCATCAATCCCGGGACTAGCGGGAAAAATGAGCAGTTCTTC; CDR3aa: CAINPGTSGKNEQFF
d_gene: -; j_gene: TRBJ2-2; abundance: few; v_gene: TRBV11-2; CDR3nt: TGTGCCAGCAGCGCTCAGGGCCCGGAGCTGTTTTTT; CDR3aa: CASSAQGPELFF
d_gene: -; j_gene: TRBJ1-5; abundance: once; v_gene: TRBV7-9; CDR3nt: TGTGCCAGCAGCTTGGTGTTTCAGCCCCAGCATTTT; CDR3aa: CASSLVFQPQHF
d_gene: -; j_gene: TRBJ1-2; abundance: many; v_gene: TRBV5-1; CDR3nt: TGCGCCAGCAGCCCAGGGAACTATGGCTACACCTTC; CDR3aa: CASSPGNYGYTF
d_gene: -; j_gene: TRBJ2-7; abundance: -; v_gene: TRBV9; CDR3nt: TGTGCCAGCAGCGTAGACGGGAGCCCCTACGAGCAGTACTTC; CDR3aa: CASSVDGSPYEQYF
d_gene: TRBD1; j_gene: TRBJ1-1; abundance: -; v_gene: TRBV4-1; CDR3nt: TGCGCCAGCAGCCAGTCATTTAGGGGGCGCACTGAAGCTTTCTTT; CDR3aa: CASSQSFRGRTEAFF
d_gene: -; j_gene: TRBJ2-5; abundance: -; v_gene: TRBV11-3; CDR3nt: TGTGCCAGCAGCTCCATACAGGGGACCCAGTACTTC; CDR3aa: CASSSIQGTQYF
d_gene: TRBD1; j_gene: TRBJ2-2; abundance: few; v_gene: TRBV5-6; CDR3nt: TGTGCCAGCAGCTTGAAACAGGGGGTCGCCGGGGAGCTGTTTTTT; CDR3aa: CASSLKQGVAGELFF
d_gene: TRBD1; j_gene: TRBJ1-6; abundance: -; v_gene: TRBV4-1; CDR3nt: TGCGCCAGCAGCCAAGACAGGGGGCTTGGTTCACCCCTCCACTTT; CDR3aa: CASSQDRGLGSPLHF
d_gene: TRBD1; j_gene: TRBJ2-7; abundance: many; v_gene: TRBV4-1; CDR3nt: TGCGCCAGCAGCCAAGGTTTCGGTCGGACAGGGAGCTCCTACGAGCAGTACTTC; CDR3aa: CASSQGFGRTGSSYEQYF
d_gene: -; j_gene: TRBJ2-7; abundance: few; v_gene: TRBV7-6; CDR3nt: TGTGCCAGCAGCATCGGGGGAGCATCCTACGAGCAGTACTTC; CDR3aa: CASSIGGASYEQYF
d_gene: -; j_gene: TRBJ1-2; abundance: few; v_gene: TRBV15; CDR3nt: TGTGCCACCAGCAGAACCGGGACCCACCCGGATGGCTACACCTTC; CDR3aa: CATSRTGTHPDGYTF
d_gene: -; j_gene: TRBJ1-5; abundance: few; v_gene: TRBV20-1; CDR3nt: TGCAGTGCTAGAGAAGGAGGGCAGCCCCAGCATTTT; CDR3aa: CSAREGGQPQHF
d_gene: TRBD2; j_gene: TRBJ2-2; abundance: -; v_gene: TRBV15; CDR3nt: TGTGCCACCAGCAGCGGGAGGGCCACCACCGGGGAGCTGTTTTTT; CDR3aa: CATSSGRATTGELFF
d_gene: -; j_gene: TRBJ1-6; abundance: -; v_gene: TRBV7-2; CDR3nt: TGTGCCAGCAGCTTAGTCCCGCTTAATTCACCCCTCCACTTT; CDR3aa: CASSLVPLNSPLHF
d_gene: -; j_gene: TRBJ2-1; abundance: -; v_gene: TRBV6-5; CDR3nt: TGTGCCAGCAGTTACACCTCTGGGGGGGGCAACGGCTATGAGCAGTTCTTC; CDR3aa: CASSYTSGGGNGYEQFF
d_gene: -; j_gene: TRBJ1-1; abundance: -; v_gene: TRBV5-1; CDR3nt: TGCGCCAGCAGCGACACGATGAACACTGAAGCTTTCTTT; CDR3aa: CASSDTMNTEAFF
d_gene: -; j_gene: TRBJ1-6; abundance: -; v_gene: TRBV2; CDR3nt: TGTGCCAGCAGCCAGGACACGGACACCCTCCACTTT; CDR3aa: CASSQDTDTLHF
d_gene: -; j_gene: TRBJ1-1; abundance: -; v_gene: TRBV29-1; CDR3nt: TGCAGCGTTGCGGATCGACAGGATGAAGCTTTCTTT; CDR3aa: CSVADRQDEAFF
d_gene: -; j_gene: TRBJ2-3; abundance: few; v_gene: TRBV12-3/TRBV12-4; CDR3nt: TGTGCCAGCAGTCCGGGGGTCGGGGTTTGGGGAGATACGCAGTATTTT; CDR3aa: CASSPGVGVWGDTQYF
d_gene: -; j_gene: TRBJ2-2; abundance: -; v_gene: TRBV12-3/TRBV12-4; CDR3nt: TGTGCCAGCAGCCTTCATTCTCCACCTAACACCGGGGAGCTGTTTTTT; CDR3aa: CASSLHSPPNTGELFF
d_gene: -; j_gene: TRBJ2-2; abundance: few; v_gene: TRBV3-1; CDR3nt: TGTGCCAGCAGCCAATACGGGGAGCTGTTTTTT; CDR3aa: CASSQYGELFF
d_gene: TRBD2; j_gene: TRBJ2-5; abundance: -; v_gene: TRBV4-2; CDR3nt: TGTGCCAGCAGCCAAGTGCGGGGACTAGCGGGAGAGGAGACCCAGTACTTC; CDR3aa: CASSQVRGLAGEETQYF
d_gene: TRBD2; j_gene: TRBJ2-1; abundance: few; v_gene: TRBV19; CDR3nt: TGTGCCAGTAGTCTCACTAATCCCGGGACTAGCGGGAGGGCCTACAATGAGCAGTTCTTC; CDR3aa: CASSLTNPGTSGRAYNEQFF
d_gene: -; j_gene: TRBJ2-5; abundance: -; v_gene: TRBV10-3; CDR3nt: TGTGCCATCAGTGCCAGCCAAGAGACCCAGTACTTC; CDR3aa: CAISASQETQYF
d_gene: TRBD2; j_gene: TRBJ2-7; abundance: -; v_gene: TRBV20-1; CDR3nt: TGCAGTGCTAGAGCCTTCGGGACTAGCGGGCGATCGTCCTACGAGCAGTACTTC; CDR3aa: CSARAFGTSGRSSYEQYF
d_gene: -; j_gene: TRBJ2-7; abundance: few; v_gene: TRBV5-1; CDR3nt: TGCGCCAGCAGCCAGGACACGGGGGATCAGAACGAGCAGTACTTC; CDR3aa: CASSQDTGDQNEQYF
d_gene: -; j_gene: TRBJ1-2; abundance: many; v_gene: TRBV7-3; CDR3nt: TGTGCCAGCAGCGCAGGTTCGGGAGGCTACACCTTC; CDR3aa: CASSAGSGGYTF
d_gene: -; j_gene: TRBJ1-2; abundance: -; v_gene: TRBV9; CDR3nt: TGTGCCAGCAGCGAGGGAGGGGAGTATGGCTACACCTTC; CDR3aa: CASSEGGEYGYTF
d_gene: -; j_gene: TRBJ2-1; abundance: once; v_gene: TRBV29-1; CDR3nt: TGCAGCGTTGATGCCAGCTCCTACAATGAGCAGTTCTTC; CDR3aa: CSVDASSYNEQFF
d_gene: -; j_gene: TRBJ2-7; abundance: many; v_gene: TRBV4-3; CDR3nt: TGCGCCAGCAGCCTTACCATCCGGGACACTCCCTACGAGCAGTACTTC; CDR3aa: CASSLTIRDTPYEQYF
d_gene: -; j_gene: TRBJ2-5; abundance: many; v_gene: TRBV27; CDR3nt: TGTGCCAGCAGTTGGAGGGAGGAAGAGACCCAGTACTTC; CDR3aa: CASSWREEETQYF
d_gene: TRBD1; j_gene: TRBJ2-7; abundance: few; v_gene: TRBV4-1; CDR3nt: TGCGCCAGCAGCCTAGAGGCCCGGGACAGACCAGACTACGAGCAGTACTTC; CDR3aa: CASSLEARDRPDYEQYF
d_gene: -; j_gene: TRBJ1-1; abundance: few; v_gene: TRBV6-5; CDR3nt: TGTGCCAGCAGGACGACAAGGCGGACTGAAGCTTTCTTT; CDR3aa: CASRTTRRTEAFF
d_gene: TRBD1; j_gene: TRBJ2-5; abundance: few; v_gene: TRBV6-2/TRBV6-3; CDR3nt: TGTGCCAGCAGCCCACAGGGGTATGAGACCCAGTACTTC; CDR3aa: CASSPQGYETQYF
d_gene: TRBD2; j_gene: TRBJ2-2; abundance: -; v_gene: TRBV7-6; CDR3nt: TGTGCCAGCAGTAACTACCTTTACGGGACTAGCGGGAGGGATGGCACCGGGGAGCTGTTTTTT; CDR3aa: CASSNYLYGTSGRDGTGELFF
d_gene: -; j_gene: TRBJ1-6; abundance: few; v_gene: TRBV7-9; CDR3nt: TGTGCCAGCAGCCTGACAGACTCTAATTCACCCCTCCACTTT; CDR3aa: CASSLTDSNSPLHF
d_gene: TRBD1; j_gene: TRBJ2-1; abundance: few; v_gene: TRBV6-1; CDR3nt: TGTGCCAGCATCCAGACCGGGACAGTATACAATGAGCAGTTCTTC; CDR3aa: CASIQTGTVYNEQFF